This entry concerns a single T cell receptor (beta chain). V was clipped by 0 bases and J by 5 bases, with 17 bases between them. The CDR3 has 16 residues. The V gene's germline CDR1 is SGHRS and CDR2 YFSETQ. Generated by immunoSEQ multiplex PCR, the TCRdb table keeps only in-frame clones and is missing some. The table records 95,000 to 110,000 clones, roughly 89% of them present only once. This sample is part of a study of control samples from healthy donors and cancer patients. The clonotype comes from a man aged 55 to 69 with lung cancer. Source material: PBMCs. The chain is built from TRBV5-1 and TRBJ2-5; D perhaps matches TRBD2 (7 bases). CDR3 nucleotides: TGCGCCAGCAGCTTGGCAGGAGAAGGGGGGGGCGAGACCCAGTACTTC. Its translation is CASSLAGEGGGETQYF. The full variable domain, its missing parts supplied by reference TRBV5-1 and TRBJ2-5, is KAGVTQTPRYLIKTRGQQVTLSCSPISGHRSVSWYQQTPGQGLQFLFEYFSETQRNKGNFPGRFSGRQFSNSRSEMNVSTLELGDSALYLCASSLAGEGGGETQYFGPGTRLLVL.